The TCR beta chain under discussion was sequenced for a study of blood T cell repertoires in COVID-19. Overall study context: Specimens from acute and convalescent COVID-19 originated in the United States, Italy and Spain.

V lost 5 bases to trimming and J lost 1 base; unmatched junction nucleotides: 7. The germline gives CDR1 WNHNN, CDR2 SYGVQD (reference sequence). This CDR3 contains 15 residues. Seattle patients were enrolled while actively infected and followed longitudinally. Profiling relied on immunoSEQ multiplex PCR, and the TCRdb table lists in-frame clones only, not all of them. The sample lists some 300,000 clones, 75% to 90% occurring once. The receptor was derived from a woman in her 70s with COVID-19, enrolled during active disease. This sequence joins TRBV10-1 and TRBJ1-1; 7 nucleotides line up with TRBD1. The material sequenced was peripheral blood. The CDR3 reads CASSSRQGANTEAFF. In DNA, the CDR3 is TGCGCCAGCAGTTCAAGACAGGGCGCGAACACTGAAGCTTTCTTT.